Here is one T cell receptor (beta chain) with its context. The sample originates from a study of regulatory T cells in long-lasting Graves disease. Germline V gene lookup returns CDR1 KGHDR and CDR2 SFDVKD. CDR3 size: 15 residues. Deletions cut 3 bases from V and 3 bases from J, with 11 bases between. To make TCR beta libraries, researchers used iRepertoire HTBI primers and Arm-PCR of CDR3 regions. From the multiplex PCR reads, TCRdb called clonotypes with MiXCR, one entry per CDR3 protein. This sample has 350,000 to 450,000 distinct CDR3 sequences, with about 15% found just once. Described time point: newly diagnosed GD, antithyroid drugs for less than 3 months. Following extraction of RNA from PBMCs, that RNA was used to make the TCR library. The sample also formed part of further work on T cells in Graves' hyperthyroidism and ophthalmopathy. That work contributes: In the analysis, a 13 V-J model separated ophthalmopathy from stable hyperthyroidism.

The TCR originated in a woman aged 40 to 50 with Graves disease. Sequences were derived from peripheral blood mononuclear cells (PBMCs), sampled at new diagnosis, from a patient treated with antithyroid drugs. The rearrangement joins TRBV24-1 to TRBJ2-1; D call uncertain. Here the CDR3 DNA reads TGTGCCACCAGTGATCTCAAGGACGACTACAATGAGCAGTTCTTC. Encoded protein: CATSDLKDDYNEQFF.